This T cell receptor beta chain was identified during a study of T cell clusters in autoimmune cytopenias. Points on this clonotype: As yet, its antigen is unknown.

Germline V gene data show CDR1 as KGHSH and CDR2 as LQKENI. The CDR3 runs 13 residues. Each sample's input was 200 to 300 ng genomic DNA, 30,000 to 45,000 genome equivalents. One tube held mixed TRB-A and TRB-B primer pools for touch-down PCR. TCRdb reanalyzed the multiplex PCR reads and collapses them to one entry per CDR3 protein, without DNA. The table for this sample gives fewer than 3,000 distinct CDR3 sequences. Whole-study findings and limits: Primary autoimmune cytopenia patients seemingly lacked the physiological T cell clusters found in healthy donors. No cluster-lack signature appeared between secondary cytopenia and chronic lymphocytic leukemia patients, apparently due to lymphoma masking. TRB repertoire shifts in secondary cytopenia and chronic lymphocytic leukemia mostly reflected lymphoma, not autoimmunity. Functional roles of the in silico T cell clusters still await experimental validation.

The source material was peripheral blood. The source is a human donor with an autoimmune cytopenia or autoimmune hepatitis (not recorded which). The chain employs TRBV18 and TRBJ1-1. CDR3 loop: CASSPVSNTEAFF. Combining the CDR3 with reference TRBV18 and TRBJ1-1 gives the whole variable domain NAGVMQNPRHLVRRRGQEARLRCSPMKGHSHVYWYRQLPEEGLKFMVYLQKENIIDESGMPKERFSAEFPKEGPSILRIQQVVRGDSAAYFCASSPVSNTEAFFGQGTRLTVV.